The 19 T cell receptor beta chains below all came from one sample that was sequenced in a study of read filtering for tumor transcriptome and immune sequencing. The library was built from around 380 ng RNA with molecular barcoded adaptors for alpha/delta and beta/gamma chains. TCRdb reprocessed the reads via MiXCR and lists one record per CDR3 protein. The table has some 38,000 distinct CDR3 sequences, about 12% seen once. Sequencing was done on a sample of a population of CD138-negative cells sorted from bone marrow. The receptor source for this set is a donor aged 40 or over with multiple myeloma.

This clonotype was seen more than once but under ten times. V is TRBV28 and J is TRBJ2-2; TRBD1 is a possible D gene (6 bases). CDR1 is MDHEN, CDR2 SYDVKM, per germline. V dropped 5 bases and J dropped 9 bases, with 10 bases sitting between them. The CDR3 sequence is 12 residues long. Here the CDR3 reads CASSQQGRELFF. CDR3 nucleotides: TGTGCCAGCAGTCAACAGGGCCGGGAGCTGTTTTTT.

This clonotype was counted many times. The V and J genes are TRBV6-1 and TRBJ1-4; D uncertain. The V gene's germline CDR1 is MNHNS and CDR2 SASEGT. This CDR3 is 13 amino acids long. V was clipped by 5 bases and J by 8 bases, with 12 bases between them. The CDR3 DNA is TGTGCCAGCAGTATGGGAAATGGGGAAAAACTGTTTTTT. Protein product: CASSMGNGEKLFF.

In regard to this clonotype: Since no conserved phenylalanine or tryptophan closes the CDR3, a read error is the likely cause. This chain uses TRBV28 with TRBJ2-7; no definite D call. The germline gives CDR1 MDHEN, CDR2 SYDVKM. This CDR3 has 11 residues. Trimming took 7 bases from V and 6 from J, leaving 10 bases between them. CDR3 nucleotides: TGTGCCAGCACTTACAGAGCCGAGCAGTACTCC. It specifies CASTYRAEQYS.

On this clonotype itself: Relative to the germline gene, one junction end is altered; a read error may explain this. V usage is TRBV11-2 and J usage is TRBJ2-1, with no clear D. Per germline, CDR1 SGHAT and CDR2 FQNNGV. This CDR3 comprises 11 residues. In DNA form, the CDR3 reads TGTGTCAGCAGCTTAGACAATGAGCAATTCTTC. Protein sequence: CVSSLDNEQFF.

This clonotype was observed at least ten times. J is TRBJ2-3 and V is TRBV4-1; 7 bases fit TRBD1. There are 15 residues in the CDR3. V was clipped by 4 bases and J by 4 bases; unmatched bases: 8. Germline-derived CDR1 and CDR2 are MGHRA and YSYEKL. This CDR3 is CASSRGQAASDTQYF. The CDR3 DNA reads TGCGCCAGCAGCCGAGGACAGGCTGCGTCAGATACGCAGTATTTT.

This clonotype came up many times. This sequence joins TRBV5-1 and TRBJ2-5; D perhaps matches TRBD1 (6 bases). CDR3 size: 14 residues. The germline gives CDR1 SGHRS, CDR2 YFSETQ. Trimming cost V 0 bases and J 5 bases, with 11 bases left between them. The CDR3 reads CASSLEGVPETQYF. The CDR3, as DNA: TGCGCCAGCAGCTTGGAGGGGGTGCCCGAGACCCAGTACTTC.

The J gene is TRBJ2-3, the V gene TRBV29-1; D not certain. Trimming removed 4 bases at V and 6 bases at J, with 5 bases between. Germline V gene sequence: CDR1 SQVTM, CDR2 ANQGSEA. The CDR3 is made up of 10 amino acids. CDR3 DNA: TGCAGCGTTGTGGGGGATACGCAGTATTTT. Protein sequence: CSVVGDTQYF.

With respect to this clonotype: One end of the junction fails to match germline, which may point to a read error. This chain uses TRBV5-1 with TRBJ1-5; TRBD1 is a possible D gene (5 bases). CDR1 and CDR2 from the germline V gene are SGHRS and YFSETQ. The CDR3 extends over 15 amino acids. This chain's CDR3 is CASSLEGRFGQPQRF. DNA for the CDR3: TGCGCCAGCAGCTTGGAGGGGAGGTTCGGTCAGCCCCAGCGTTTT.

This clonotype was counted at least ten times. This rearrangement joins TRBV10-3 to TRBJ1-2; weak D call: TRBD1 (5 bases). The CDR3 sequence is 14 residues long. Looked up from germline, CDR1 is ENHRY and CDR2 is SYGVKD. Trimming pared 6 bases from V and 6 bases from J, leaving 17 bases between. CDR3 bases: TGTGCCATCAGATCCGGGACCGAGACGAATGGCTACACCTTC. Protein product: CAIRSGTETNGYTF.

This clonotype was found many times. The chain employs TRBV28 and TRBJ1-1, with D unresolved. CDR1 and CDR2 (germline): MDHEN, SYDVKM. V was cut by 5 bases and J by 3 bases, with 7 bases left in between. The CDR3 is 12 amino acids. CDR3 DNA: TGTGCCAGCAGTGGGATCCACACTGAAGCTTTCTTT. It translates to CASSGIHTEAFF.

The gene calls are TRBV12-3 or TRBV12-4 and TRBJ1-3; TRBD1 is a possible D gene (5 bases). The length of the CDR3 is 14 residues. Trimming removed 5 bases at V and 4 bases at J, with 12 bases between. In nucleotides, the CDR3 is TGTGCCAGCAGTCCCGGGACCCCGGGAAACACCATATATTTT. Translated, it gives CASSPGTPGNTIYF.

The sample holds many counts of this clonotype. This chain connects TRBV18 to TRBJ1-1; D gene unclear. V was pared by 3 bases and J by 2 bases, with 10 bases between. Germline V gene lookup returns CDR1 KGHSH and CDR2 LQKENI. CDR3 length equals 14 residues. In DNA, the CDR3 is TGTGCCAGCTCACCCAGCGGTCCAAACACTGAAGCTTTCTTT. Translated, it gives CASSPSGPNTEAFF.

This clonotype was seen many times. The V call is TRBV7-9, the J call TRBJ2-2; the D gene is possibly TRBD1 (6 bases). Germline values: CDR1 SEHNR, CDR2 FQNEAQ (reference sequence). V lost 8 bases and J 0 bases, leaving 10 bases between the germline ends. CDR3 length: 14 residues. CDR3 sequence: CASEDSANTGELFF. The CDR3 nucleotides are TGTGCCAGCGAGGACAGCGCGAACACCGGGGAGCTGTTTTTT.

This clonotype was picked up many times. This chain uses TRBV5-6 with TRBJ2-2, with TRBD2 identical over 9 bases. Germline loops: CDR1 SGHDT, CDR2 YYEEEE. This CDR3 has 15 residues. The ends lost 2 bases at V and 4 bases at J; junction bases unmatched: 3. CDR3 bases: TGTGCCAGCAGCTTAGAGCGGGGGGTCACCGGGGAGCTGTTTTTT. It encodes CASSLERGVTGELFF. The whole variable domain, remainder taken from reference TRBV5-6 and TRBJ2-2, is DAGVTQSPTHLIKTRGQQVTLRCSPKSGHDTVSWYQQALGQGPQFIFQYYEEEERQRGNFPDRFSGHQFPNYSSELNVNALLLGDSALYLCASSLERGVTGELFFGEGSRLTVL.

This clonotype occurred many times. V and J are TRBV2 and TRBJ2-4, with TRBD1 matching over 8 bases. With 10 bases clipped from V and 0 bases from J, the junction kept 8 bases outside the gene matches. CDR3 length equals 15 residues. CDR1 SNHLY and CDR2 FYNNEI come from the germline V gene. The CDR3 protein is CATSPTGEAKNIQYF. The DNA for the CDR3 is TGTGCCACCTCGCCGACAGGGGAAGCCAAAAACATTCAGTACTTC.

This clonotype occurred many times. This chain connects TRBV28 to TRBJ2-7; 8 bases match TRBD1. With V trimmed by 5 bases and J by 6 bases, 6 bases remained unmatched. The CDR3 loop spans 13 amino acids. The germline gives CDR1 MDHEN, CDR2 SYDVKM. The CDR3 coding sequence is TGTGCCAGCAGTCCCGGACAGGGCCGCGAGCAGTACTTC. Encoded protein: CASSPGQGREQYF.

This clonotype came up many times. This chain joins TRBV11-2 and TRBJ2-2; no definite D call. V was cut by 5 bases and J by 1 base, with 8 bases left in between. This CDR3 comprises 14 residues. CDR1 and CDR2 from the germline V gene are SGHAT and FQNNGV. The chain's CDR3 is CASSLRWNTGELFF. In DNA form, the CDR3 reads TGTGCCAGCAGCCTCAGGTGGAACACCGGGGAGCTGTTTTTT.

This clonotype has ten or more counts. V and J are TRBV6-6 and TRBJ1-1; D perhaps matches TRBD1 (5 bases). The V gene's germline CDR1 is MNHNY and CDR2 SVGAGI (reference sequence). Trimming pared 6 bases from V and 6 bases from J, leaving 11 bases between. The CDR3 spans 12 residues. As DNA, the CDR3 is TGTGCCAGCAGACTTCAGGGTGCTGAAGCTTTCTTT. Residues: CASRLQGAEAFF.

Ten or more counts support this clonotype. The gene calls are TRBV24-1 and TRBJ2-3, with 8 bases that match TRBD2. CDR1 KGHDR and CDR2 SFDVKD come from the germline V gene. The CDR3 is 15 residues long. J lost 8 bases, V lost 6 bases, and 12 bases had no gene match. In nucleotides, the CDR3 is TGTGCCACCAGTAGCTCTAGCGGGTCCCTCAGTACGCAGTATTTT. It specifies CATSSSSGSLSTQYF.